A selection of T cell receptor beta chains follows, all from one sample in a study of blood T cell repertoires in COVID-19. The method was immunoSEQ multiplex PCR; TCRdb's version includes in-frame clones alone and lacks a portion of them. The table records 120,000 or so clones, 55% to 75% of them present only once. Sequencing used peripheral blood. These TCRs come from a woman in her 70s with acute or convalescent COVID-19. The conserved cysteine and the conserved F or W are not part of the CDR3 here. The order of the fields is CDR3 protein, J gene, V gene.

cdr3_aa: ATGRGSNQPQH; j_call: TRBJ1-5; v_call: TRBV27
cdr3_aa: ASSPGQGFSGNTIY; j_call: TRBJ1-3; v_call: TRBV18
cdr3_aa: ASSSGRELF; j_call: TRBJ2-2; v_call: TRBV12-3/TRBV12-4
cdr3_aa: ASSERDRVVEQY; j_call: TRBJ2-7; v_call: TRBV28
cdr3_aa: ASRQGNNYGYT; j_call: TRBJ1-2; v_call: TRBV27
cdr3_aa: ASSLRRGYGYT; j_call: TRBJ1-2; v_call: TRBV12-3/TRBV12-4
cdr3_aa: ASSSDNEQF; j_call: TRBJ2-1; v_call: TRBV7-6
cdr3_aa: ASSLLGDTTDTQY; j_call: TRBJ2-3; v_call: TRBV5-5
cdr3_aa: ATMSRGSSTDTQY; j_call: TRBJ2-3; v_call: TRBV19
cdr3_aa: ASSLLGQSGELF; j_call: TRBJ2-2; v_call: TRBV5-5
cdr3_aa: ASGRENTEAF; j_call: TRBJ1-1; v_call: TRBV19
cdr3_aa: ASSRTSGSTDTQY; j_call: TRBJ2-3; v_call: TRBV7-2
cdr3_aa: ATESGTTGNTIY; j_call: TRBJ1-3; v_call: TRBV19
cdr3_aa: ASSWGQTSNQPQH; j_call: TRBJ1-5; v_call: TRBV5-1
cdr3_aa: ASSFLGLGNEQF; j_call: TRBJ2-1; v_call: TRBV27
cdr3_aa: ASSLEGYNSPLH; j_call: TRBJ1-6; v_call: TRBV11-2
cdr3_aa: AWSVGTSGHNEQF; j_call: TRBJ2-1; v_call: TRBV30
cdr3_aa: ASSLSTGELF; j_call: TRBJ2-2; v_call: TRBV7-9
cdr3_aa: ASSLTGSRDTQY; j_call: TRBJ2-3; v_call: TRBV7-9
cdr3_aa: ASSYSGGTGGETQY; j_call: TRBJ2-5; v_call: TRBV6-5
cdr3_aa: ASSLGARSDTQY; j_call: TRBJ2-3; v_call: TRBV7-2
cdr3_aa: ASSTGITDQPQH; j_call: TRBJ1-5; v_call: TRBV6-5
cdr3_aa: ASSERGSGTEAF; j_call: TRBJ1-1; v_call: TRBV6-1
cdr3_aa: ASSNRGQRNTEAF; j_call: TRBJ1-1; v_call: TRBV2
cdr3_aa: ATQGGFAETQY; j_call: TRBJ2-5; v_call: TRBV7-9
cdr3_aa: ASSLDVGHLYNEQF; j_call: TRBJ2-1; v_call: TRBV11-2
cdr3_aa: ASTQGSSGATMEF; j_call: TRBJ2-1; v_call: TRBV19
cdr3_aa: ASSVEGDTGELF; j_call: TRBJ2-2; v_call: TRBV5-1
cdr3_aa: ASSTAGGNYGYT; j_call: TRBJ1-2; v_call: TRBV3-1/TRBV3-2
cdr3_aa: ASSQPAGANTGELF; j_call: TRBJ2-2; v_call: TRBV11-1
cdr3_aa: ASSQDGGQFYNEQF; j_call: TRBJ2-1; v_call: TRBV14
cdr3_aa: ASSSRDRDYEQY; j_call: TRBJ2-7; v_call: TRBV5-1
cdr3_aa: ASSYLPGGTEAF; j_call: TRBJ1-1; v_call: TRBV14
cdr3_aa: ASSPDRAGGYT; j_call: TRBJ1-2; v_call: TRBV5-4
cdr3_aa: ASSQTVSNTEAF; j_call: TRBJ1-1; v_call: TRBV5-4
cdr3_aa: ASSQGGGSTEAF; j_call: TRBJ1-1; v_call: TRBV5-1
cdr3_aa: ASSFRRQGARNYGYT; j_call: TRBJ1-2; v_call: TRBV27